This TCR beta chain was observed in a study of control samples from healthy donors and cancer patients. This clone came up once. Data came from immunoSEQ multiplex PCR; TCRdb stores just in-frame clones and leaves some out. The sample has around 170,000 clones; nearly 90% are singletons. The germline V gene has CDR1 MNHEY and CDR2 SMNVEV (reference sequence). Trimming took 5 bases from V and 3 from J; bases not matched to a gene: 5. The CDR3 consists of 14 residues. The chain links TRBV27 to TRBJ1-1, with 8 positions matching TRBD1. The clonotype originates from a woman in her 50s in good health. The specimen was blood. The CDR3 DNA reads as TGTGCCAGCAGTACAGGGGGGTACGACACTGAAGCTTTCTTT. It specifies CASSTGGYDTEAFF.